This T cell receptor (beta chain) was sequenced for a study of T cells in Graves' hyperthyroidism and ophthalmopathy. RNA transcripts served as the template for amplifying TCR beta CDR3 regions. During a first-round RT-PCR of the TCR CDR3, the HTBI primer set was used. A single record per CDR3 protein comes from TCRdb applying MiXCR to the multiplex PCR reads. The data contain approximately 610,000 distinct CDR3 sequences, under 15% of them singletons. Between the trimmed V and J ends, which lost 3 bases and 8 bases, there was a span of 5 bases. Germline values: CDR1 LNHDA, CDR2 SQIVND (reference sequence). The CDR3 sequence is 11 residues long. The sample holds many counts of this clonotype.

Sequenced: blood. The chain uses TRBV19 and TRBJ2-4; D not resolved. This receptor was taken from a woman in her thirties or forties with Graves' ophthalmopathy. The CDR3 DNA reads TGTGCCAGTAGTATGAATGACATTCAGTACTTC. Protein sequence: CASSMNDIQYF.